The 20 T cell receptor beta chains listed next were all sequenced from one sample in a study of CD8+CD57+ T cells in acquired aplastic anemia. According to the study, genomic DNA was the template for TCR beta VDJ and CDR3 profiling. TCRdb fed the reads into MiXCR, producing one record per CDR3 protein. The sample shows 150,000 to 200,000 distinct CDR3 sequences, 55% to 80% of them seen only once. Input material: sorted CD4+, CD8+, or CD8+CD57+ T cells (not recorded which) from PBMCs. The receptors originated from a human donor in good health.

V and J are TRBV2 and TRBJ2-7; TRBD2 matches 7 bases. TRBJ2-1 matches the DNA end more closely, so the J call is doubtful. Germline V gene data show CDR1 as SNHLY and CDR2 as FYNNEI. The CDR3 extends over 15 amino acids. CDR3 nucleotides: TGTGCCAGCAGTGGACGGGGGGATAGCTCCTACGAGCAGTTCTTC. This encodes CASSGRGDSSYEQFF.

The chain combines TRBV20-1 with TRBJ1-5; 9 bases align to TRBD1. The V gene's germline CDR1 is DFQATT and CDR2 SNEGSKA (reference sequence). The ends lost 3 bases at V and 11 bases at J; junction bases unmatched: 2. This CDR3 contains 11 residues. CDR3 loop: CSASGQGTQHF. In DNA, the CDR3 is TGCAGTGCTAGCGGACAGGGGACCCAGCATTTT.

This chain connects TRBV29-1 to TRBJ2-1; D possibly matches TRBD1 or TRBD2 (5 bases each). V was trimmed by 1 base and J by 15 bases, leaving 16 bases between them. The CDR3 has 12 residues. In germline, CDR1 is SQVTM, CDR2 ANQGSEA. CDR3: CSVEGVGLGGFF. In DNA, the CDR3 is TGCAGCGTTGAAGGCGTCGGCCTTGGGGGGTTCTTC.

CDR3 protein: CASSDQGSTDTQYF. The CDR3 coding sequence is TGCGCCAGCAGTGATCAGGGTTCCACAGATACGCAGTATTTT. This rearrangement joins TRBV10-2 to TRBJ2-3, with D tentatively TRBD1 (5 bases). V was clipped by 3 bases and J by 2 bases, with 9 bases between them. The CDR3 has 14 amino acids. Germline-derived CDR1 and CDR2 are WSHSY and SAAADI.

The chain employs TRBV5-5 and TRBJ2-7; D is undetermined. Germline assignment: CDR1 SGHKS and CDR2 YYEKEE (reference sequence). CDR3 length equals 11 residues. Trimming left V 3 bases short and J 3 bases short, with 4 bases between. This CDR3 is CASSSFYEQYF. The CDR3 bases are TGTGCCAGCAGCTCGTTCTACGAGCAGTACTTC.

In regard to this clonotype: The CDR3 end shows no conserved phenylalanine or tryptophan, and so a read error is likely. The rearrangement uses TRBV7-2 and TRBJ2-7; 10 nucleotides agree with TRBD2. In germline, CDR1 is SGHTA, CDR2 FQGNSA. The junction had 5 bases not matched to a gene; V was cut back by 2 bases and J by 4 bases. The CDR3 covers 15 residues. CDR3 nucleotides: TGTGCCAGCAGCTTAATAGCGGGAGGTCCTTACGAGCAGTACCTC. Encoded protein: CASSLIAGGPYEQYL.

This sequence joins TRBV19 and TRBJ2-7, with unresolved D. Trimming removed 7 bases at V and 7 bases at J, with 23 bases between. CDR1 is LNHDA and CDR2 is SQIVND in the germline V gene (reference sequence). The CDR3 totals 15 residues. CDR3 sequence (DNA): TGTGCCAGTAAAGACGGGCTTAACTCCTACAGTGAGCAGTACTTC. This translates into CASKDGLNSYSEQYF.

The chain links TRBV5-1 to TRBJ1-1; D gene unclear. The CDR3 covers 13 residues. The V end lost 5 bases, the J end lost 5 bases, and 13 bases lay between the germline ends. Germline assignment: CDR1 SGHRS and CDR2 YFSETQ. The CDR3 DNA follows: TGCGCCAGCAGTTCTAATCCGCCTACTGAAGCTTTCTTT. The encoded protein is CASSSNPPTEAFF.

Turning to this clonotype: No conserved phenylalanine or tryptophan is present at the end of the CDR3, so a read error is the likely explanation. Because the CDR3's place on the DNA is in doubt, the DNA is left out and the CDR3 is given as listed by TCRdb. The chain joins TRBV7-9 to TRBJ2-7; the table calls TRBD2, which could not be checked here. CDR1 is SEHNR and CDR2 is FQNEAQ in the germline V gene (reference sequence). The CDR3 spans 8 amino acids, including both terminal residues. CDR3 sequence: CASSLGAG.

This clonotype occurred many times. The chain is built from TRBV30 and TRBJ2-5; D ambiguous. CDR3 length: 14 amino acids. Germline CDR1 reads GTSNPN; CDR2 reads SVGIG (reference sequence). The V and J ends lost 2 bases and 2 bases respectively, with 12 bases between them. The DNA for the CDR3 is TGTGCCTGGAGTCCGTTAGGGCGGCAAGAGACCCAGTACTTC. Protein sequence: CAWSPLGRQETQYF. The full variable domain, its missing parts supplied by reference TRBV30 and TRBJ2-5, is SQTIHQWPATLVQPVGSPLSLECTVEGTSNPNLYWYRQAAGRGLQLLFYSVGIGQISSEVPQNLSASRPQDRQFILSSKKLLLSDSGFYLCAWSPLGRQETQYFGPGTRLLVL.

Remarks on this clonotype: One end of the junction is discordant with germline, which a read error may explain. The rearrangement joins TRBV10-3 to TRBJ2-1, with 8 positions matching TRBD2. CDR1 and CDR2 (germline): ENHRY, SYGVKD. CDR3 length: 15 amino acids. CDR3 nucleotide sequence: TGTGCCATCACTGAACTAGCGGTAGGTCACAATGAGCGGTTCTTC. Translated: CAITELAVGHNERFF.

CDR3 nucleotide sequence: TGTGCCAGCAGGCCGAGGGTATCCGGGGAGCTGTTTTTT. Translation gives CASRPRVSGELFF. The rearrangement uses TRBV9 and TRBJ2-2, with a tentative D call TRBD2 (5 bases). CDR3 length equals 13 residues. V shed 5 bases and J shed 6 bases, with 11 bases lying between them. Per germline, CDR1 SGDLS and CDR2 YYNGEE.

This clonotype was detected ten times or more. The genes are TRBV5-1 and TRBJ2-5; 7 bases are a match to TRBD1. Germline loops: CDR1 SGHRS, CDR2 YFSETQ. There are 14 residues in the CDR3. Trimming took 4 bases from V and 1 from J; bases not matched to a gene: 4. CDR3 sequence reads: CASSAYRGQETQYF. CDR3 nucleotides: TGCGCCAGCAGCGCGTACAGGGGCCAAGAGACCCAGTACTTC. The full variable domain, completed using reference TRBV5-1 and TRBJ2-5, is KAGVTQTPRYLIKTRGQQVTLSCSPISGHRSVSWYQQTPGQGLQFLFEYFSETQRNKGNFPGRFSGRQFSNSRSEMNVSTLELGDSALYLCASSAYRGQETQYFGPGTRLLVL.

This chain connects TRBV9 to TRBJ1-1; 9 bases are shared with TRBD1. V lost 3 bases and J lost 1; bases outside the gene matches: 7. Germline loops: CDR1 SGDLS, CDR2 YYNGEE. The CDR3 has 16 residues. In DNA form, the CDR3 reads TGTGCCAGCAGCGCACCACGGACAGGGGCGAACACTGAAGCTTTCTTT. Amino acids: CASSAPRTGANTEAFF.

The chain recombines TRBV19 with TRBJ2-7; D is unclear. V was shortened by 6 bases and J by 3 bases, with 15 bases between the two germline ends. This CDR3 contains 14 residues. The germline V gene encodes CDR1 LNHDA and CDR2 SQIVND (reference sequence). CDR3 coding DNA: TGTGCCAGTAGCATGGCGGTCACACTCTACGAGCAGTACTTC. It codes for CASSMAVTLYEQYF.

The chain recombines TRBV15 with TRBJ1-1; D is ambiguous. This CDR3 has 12 residues. From germline, CDR1 is LNHNV and CDR2 YYDKDF (reference sequence). The V end was cut by 5 bases, the J end by 0 bases, with 4 bases between. The DNA for the CDR3 is TGTGCCACCAGCCTGATGAACACTGAAGCTTTCTTT. This encodes CATSLMNTEAFF. Combining the CDR3 with reference TRBV15 and TRBJ1-1 gives the whole variable domain DAMVIQNPRYQVTQFGKPVTLSCSQTLNHNVMYWYQQKSSQAPKLLFHYYDKDFNNEADTPDNFQSRRPNTSFCFLDIRSPGLGDTAMYLCATSLMNTEAFFGQGTRLTVV.

The chain has TRBV20-1 and TRBJ2-3, with a weak D call TRBD2 (6 bases). From germline, CDR1 is DFQATT and CDR2 SNEGSKA (reference sequence). CDR3 length equals 15 residues. V dropped 3 bases and J dropped 7 bases, with 20 bases sitting between them. The CDR3 DNA is TGCAGTGCTAGGGCCCTGGAGGGCACACACTATACGCAGTATTTT. Translating it yields CSARALEGTHYTQYF.

This clonotype was counted at least ten times. The chain combines TRBV7-6 with TRBJ2-5; 7 positions match TRBD1. This CDR3 has 16 amino acids. Germline trimming cut 0 bases from V and 3 bases from J; bases unmatched to any gene: 7. Germline CDR1 is SGHVS and CDR2 is FNYEAQ. DNA for the CDR3: TGTGCCAGCAGCTTAGCGGGCCCTACAGGGGAAGAGACCCAGTACTTC. Translating gives CASSLAGPTGEETQYF.

The sample holds a few counts of this clonotype. This rearrangement joins TRBV7-8 to TRBJ2-2; D not certain. CDR3 length: 15 residues. Trimming left V 2 bases short and J 2 bases short, with 9 bases between. Germline V gene sequence: CDR1 SGHVS, CDR2 FQNEAQ. Here the CDR3 DNA reads TGTGCCAGCAGCTTACGGACCGGTAACACCGGGGAGCTGTTTTTT. This codes for CASSLRTGNTGELFF.

In regard to this clonotype: A single base separates this from a much larger clone, so it may be a read error. This CDR3 fails to terminate in the conserved phenylalanine or tryptophan, so it likely reflects a read error. The chain recombines TRBV4-1 with TRBJ1-5, with a tentative D call TRBD1 (6 bases). V lost 4 bases and J lost 2, with 15 bases in between. Germline assignment: CDR1 MGHRA and CDR2 YSYEKL. CDR3 size: 16 residues. Here the CDR3 reads CASSPGGARGNQPQHS. For the CDR3, the DNA is TGCGCCAGCAGCCCCGGGGGGGCGAGGGGCAATCAGCCCCAGCATTCT.